These T cell receptor beta chains were read from a single sample in a study of cytomegalovirus exposure and HLA in healthy donors. TCRdb keeps only in-frame clones here, not all; method: immunoSEQ multiplex PCR. The table lists over 150,000 clones, about 80% of them singletons. Sequenced: PBMCs. The source of these receptors is a woman in her thirties or forties in good health and CMV-seronegative. CDR3s include the opening cysteine and the closing phenylalanine or tryptophan. Each record gives: V gene, J gene, D gene, clone size, CDR3 DNA, CDR3 protein. The D gene is left open where the match is weak. Size tells how often a clone was seen (once, few, many) or the class of an expanded clone, and some rows leave it out.

V: TRBV7-9
J: TRBJ1-5
D: NA
size: NA
DNA: TGTGCCAGCAGCTTGGCCGCCTCCAATCAGCCCCAGCATTTT
CDR3: CASSLAASNQPQHF

V: TRBV13
J: TRBJ2-4
D: TRBD1
size: NA
DNA: TGTGCCAGCAGCTTATTGACAGGGAATGTAGCCAAAAACATTCAGTACTTC
CDR3: CASSLLTGNVAKNIQYF

V: TRBV23-1
J: TRBJ2-7
D: TRBD1
size: NA
DNA: TGCGCCAGCAGTCAATCATACCCGGTGGGACAGAACTCCTACGAGCAGTACTTC
CDR3: CASSQSYPVGQNSYEQYF

V: TRBV6-6
J: TRBJ1-2
D: TRBD1
size: NA
DNA: TGTGCCAGCAGACCCGGACAGGGAGGTGGCTACACCTTC
CDR3: CASRPGQGGGYTF

V: TRBV27
J: TRBJ1-2
D: NA
size: NA
DNA: TGTGCCAGCAGTCCCCTTAGCAGGGTGGATGGCTACACCTTC
CDR3: CASSPLSRVDGYTF

V: TRBV7-9
J: TRBJ1-1
D: TRBD1
size: NA
DNA: TGTGCCAGCAGCTTGACAGGGGGCCGGGGGTATAACACTGAAGCTTTCTTT
CDR3: CASSLTGGRGYNTEAFF

V: TRBV19
J: TRBJ1-1
D: NA
size: few
DNA: TGTGCCAGTTCCAATTGGAACACTGAAGCTTTCTTT
CDR3: CASSNWNTEAFF

V: TRBV30
J: TRBJ2-3
D: TRBD2
size: NA
DNA: TGTGCCTGGAGTAAACTAGCGGGAGGGCTTCCAGATACGCAGTATTTT
CDR3: CAWSKLAGGLPDTQYF

V: TRBV6-5
J: TRBJ1-2
D: TRBD1
size: NA
DNA: TGTGCCACCCACGGTCCGGGCAGGGGGGAGGGCTACACCTTC
CDR3: CATHGPGRGEGYTF

V: TRBV7-2
J: TRBJ2-7
D: TRBD2
size: NA
DNA: TGTGCCAGCAGCACCCGGACTAGCGGGACCACCCTAGTTCCCTACGAGCAGTACTTC
CDR3: CASSTRTSGTTLVPYEQYF

V: TRBV7-8
J: TRBJ1-5
D: TRBD1
size: NA
DNA: TGTGCCAGCAGCTTTTGGACAGGTGGCAATCAGCCCCAGCATTTT
CDR3: CASSFWTGGNQPQHF

V: TRBV5-1
J: TRBJ2-7
D: TRBD2
size: NA
DNA: TGCGCCAGCAGCGCGGGACTAGCGGGAGCTGTACGGTCCGCCGAGCAGTACTTC
CDR3: CASSAGLAGAVRSAEQYF

V: TRBV6-1
J: TRBJ1-2
D: TRBD1
size: NA
DNA: TGTGCCAGCAGGGACAGGGCCAACTATGGCTACACCTTC
CDR3: CASRDRANYGYTF

V: TRBV19
J: TRBJ2-7
D: NA
size: once
DNA: TGTGCCAGTAGTAGAACAGCTAGCGTCTACGAGCAGTACTTC
CDR3: CASSRTASVYEQYF

V: TRBV29-1
J: TRBJ1-1
D: NA
size: NA
DNA: TGCAGCGGGGGGGTGGGGAACAAGGGCTCTGAAGCTTTCTTT
CDR3: CSGGVGNKGSEAFF

V: TRBV19
J: TRBJ1-1
D: NA
size: NA
DNA: TGTGCCAGTAGATCCGGGGAGGGCGCGAACACTGAAGCTTTCTTT
CDR3: CASRSGEGANTEAFF

V: TRBV19
J: TRBJ2-5
D: TRBD1
size: NA
DNA: TGTGCCAGTAGCCCACTCTGGGACAGCCAAGAGACCCAGTACTTC
CDR3: CASSPLWDSQETQYF

V: TRBV18
J: TRBJ1-6
D: TRBD1
size: NA
DNA: TGTGCCAGCTCACCGCCGCAGGGGGTTGGATCACCCCTCCACTTT
CDR3: CASSPPQGVGSPLHF

V: TRBV19
J: TRBJ1-3
D: TRBD1
size: NA
DNA: TGTGCCAGTACGCGGGGACAGGGAAACACCATATATTTT
CDR3: CASTRGQGNTIYF

V: TRBV6-6
J: TRBJ2-7
D: NA
size: NA
DNA: TGTGCCAGCAGTTACGAGGCCACCTACGAGCAGTACTTC
CDR3: CASSYEATYEQYF

V: TRBV5-1
J: TRBJ2-5
D: NA
size: few
DNA: TGCGCCAGCAGCTTGGCCGGGACACAAGAGACCCAGTACTTC
CDR3: CASSLAGTQETQYF

V: TRBV28
J: TRBJ1-2
D: NA
size: NA
DNA: TGTGCCAGCAGTTTAGGAGGGACCCCTACCTATGGCTACACCTTC
CDR3: CASSLGGTPTYGYTF

V: TRBV19
J: TRBJ1-3
D: NA
size: NA
DNA: TGTGCCAGTAAGTCGGAGCCGTCTGGAAACACCATATATTTT
CDR3: CASKSEPSGNTIYF

V: TRBV7-9
J: TRBJ1-2
D: NA
size: NA
DNA: TGTGCCAGCAGCTTAACGACGGAGGGTAGCCATGGCTACACCTTC
CDR3: CASSLTTEGSHGYTF

V: TRBV30
J: TRBJ2-1
D: TRBD2
size: few
DNA: TGTGCCTGGCGTCTGGGCGGGAGCGGGTATGAGCAGTTCTTC
CDR3: CAWRLGGSGYEQFF

V: TRBV5-1
J: TRBJ2-5
D: NA
size: NA
DNA: TGCGCCAGCAGCTTGGCCCAGGCGGGCAAGACCCAGTACTTC
CDR3: CASSLAQAGKTQYF

V: TRBV7-6
J: TRBJ1-1
D: TRBD1
size: NA
DNA: TGTGCCAGCAGCTATGACAGGGGGCGGACTTTGAGTACGAACACTGAAGCTTTCTTT
CDR3: CASSYDRGRTLSTNTEAFF

V: TRBV5-5
J: TRBJ2-3
D: NA
size: NA
DNA: TGTGCCAGCAGCTCTTCGGCGGGCACAGATACGCAGTATTTT
CDR3: CASSSSAGTDTQYF

V: TRBV29-1
J: TRBJ1-1
D: NA
size: once
DNA: TGCAGCGTCGCCCTTAGAGGCACTGAAGCTTTCTTT
CDR3: CSVALRGTEAFF

V: TRBV6-6
J: TRBJ1-5
D: NA
size: few
DNA: TGTGCCAGCAGACTCGTCCCTAATCAGCCCCAGCATTTT
CDR3: CASRLVPNQPQHF

V: TRBV10-2
J: TRBJ2-7
D: TRBD2
size: NA
DNA: TGCGCCAGCAGTGACGGTGTAGCGGGGGCCTCCGTGGTCGAGCAGTACTTC
CDR3: CASSDGVAGASVVEQYF